A single sample is the source of the 20 T cell receptor beta chains below, sequenced in a study of cytomegalovirus exposure and HLA in healthy donors. 60 Vbeta and 13 Jbeta primers were used in PCR. Here immunoSEQ multiplex PCR was the method, and the copy in TCRdb shows in-frame clones only, minus some. The data hold about 120,000 clones, with around 77% observed a single time. The sample consisted of PBMCs. Every receptor here comes from a man aged 40-50 years in good health and CMV-seropositive.

The genes are TRBV28 and TRBJ1-2; weak D call: TRBD1 (6 bases). CDR1 is MDHEN and CDR2 is SYDVKM in the germline V gene. CDR3 length equals 12 residues. Trimming left V 5 bases short and J 8 bases short, with 12 bases between. CDR3 loop: CASSPTGYGYTF. CDR3 in DNA: TGTGCCAGCAGTCCGACAGGATACGGCTACACCTTC.

The CDR3 loop is CASSFPRGGSEKLFF. The CDR3 DNA follows: TGTGCCAGCAGCTTCCCCCGGGGCGGGAGTGAAAAACTGTTTTTT. The chain uses TRBV7-2 and TRBJ1-4; TRBD1 might be the D (5 bases). The CDR3 has 15 amino acids. V was trimmed by 3 bases and J by 7 bases, leaving 15 bases between them. Germline CDR1 is SGHTA and CDR2 is FQGNSA.

The chain is built from TRBV18 and TRBJ1-5, with D maybe TRBD1 (5 bases). Trimming took 1 base from V and 4 from J, leaving 14 bases between them. CDR1 and CDR2 from the germline V gene are KGHSH and LQKENI. This CDR3 has 16 residues. CDR3 residues: CASSPRSTALNQPQHF. The DNA for the CDR3 is TGTGCCAGCTCACCACGCTCGACAGCACTTAATCAGCCCCAGCATTTT.

This chain joins TRBV6-5 and TRBJ2-3; D is perhaps TRBD1 (5 bases). The CDR3 contains 15 residues. CDR1 MNHEY and CDR2 SVGAGI come from the germline V gene. Trimming cost V 0 bases and J 4 bases, with 11 bases left between them. CDR3 in amino acids: CASSYSAGSADTQYF. The CDR3 bases are TGTGCCAGCAGTTACTCGGCAGGGTCCGCAGATACGCAGTATTTT.

The chain employs TRBV9 and TRBJ2-2; unclear D gene. CDR3 length equals 14 residues. Germline V gene lookup returns CDR1 SGDLS and CDR2 YYNGEE. Between the trimmed V and J ends, which lost 4 bases and 0 bases, there was a span of 7 bases. In DNA, the CDR3 is TGTGCCAGCAGCAGCTCTGCGAACACCGGGGAGCTGTTTTTT. Amino acid sequence: CASSSSANTGELFF.

V gene TRBV5-1 combines with J gene TRBJ1-1; 7 bases align to TRBD1. V lost 6 bases, J lost 0 bases, and 5 bases stayed unmatched. The CDR3 spans 14 residues. Germline CDR1 reads SGHRS; CDR2 reads YFSETQ. The CDR3 reads CASNEGAMNTEAFF. Written as DNA, the CDR3 is TGCGCCAGCAATGAGGGGGCAATGAACACTGAAGCTTTCTTT. The variable domain in full, completed from reference TRBV5-1 and TRBJ1-1, reads KAGVTQTPRYLIKTRGQQVTLSCSPISGHRSVSWYQQTPGQGLQFLFEYFSETQRNKGNFPGRFSGRQFSNSRSEMNVSTLELGDSALYLCASNEGAMNTEAFFGQGTRLTVV.

The J gene is TRBJ1-5, the V gene TRBV6-6; a possible D gene is TRBD1 (5 bases). Trimming took off 4 bases at V and 6 bases at J, with 10 bases between the two ends. Germline CDR1 and CDR2: MNHNY and SVGAGI (reference sequence). The CDR3 has 13 amino acids. CDR3 sequence reads: CASSFPGGQPQHF. The CDR3 DNA reads TGTGCCAGCAGTTTCCCGGGGGGTCAGCCCCAGCATTTT.

The chain links TRBV29-1 to TRBJ1-4; 8 bases map to TRBD1. After removal of 7 bases from V and 5 bases from J, the junction contained 6 bases not matched to a gene. Germline V CDR1 and CDR2: SQVTM, ANQGSEA. The CDR3 runs 13 residues. This chain's CDR3 is CSAYQGANEKLFF. As DNA, the CDR3 is TGCAGCGCCTACCAGGGGGCGAATGAAAAACTGTTTTTT.

The table lists this clone with a count of one. CDR3 residues: CAIYGPGDTEAFF. DNA for the CDR3: TGTGCCATCTACGGGCCCGGGGACACTGAAGCTTTCTTT. The chain has TRBV28 and TRBJ1-1; no reliable D call. Germline CDR1 is MDHEN and CDR2 is SYDVKM. The CDR3 covers 13 residues. The germline V and J ends were trimmed by 10 bases and 3 bases, with 15 bases remaining between them.

The chain links TRBV27 to TRBJ2-7, with 10 positions matching TRBD2. CDR1 MNHEY and CDR2 SMNVEV come from the germline V gene (reference sequence). V was pared by 6 bases and J by 4 bases, with 3 bases of the junction left unmatched. This CDR3 region has 13 residues. CDR3 region: CASRLAGLYEQYF. DNA for the CDR3: TGTGCCAGCAGACTAGCGGGGTTGTACGAGCAGTACTTC.

The chain has TRBV7-2 and TRBJ1-5, with D possibly matching TRBD1 (5 bases). The CDR3 is made up of 15 amino acids. The germline CDR1 and CDR2 sequences are SGHTA and FQGNSA. V lost 7 bases, J lost 5 bases, and 18 bases lay in between. The CDR3 reads CASKLAGGVDQPQHF. CDR3 nucleotides: TGTGCCAGCAAACTAGCTGGGGGGGTAGATCAGCCCCAGCATTTT.

V and J are TRBV4-2 and TRBJ2-3, with 9 bases identical to TRBD2. V lost 1 base to trimming and J lost 4 bases; unmatched junction nucleotides: 9. CDR1 is LGHNA and CDR2 is YNFKEQ in the germline V gene. This CDR3 contains 17 residues. CDR3 bases: TGTGCCAGCAGCCAAGGCGGCGGGGGGGCCCGGCCAGATACGCAGTATTTT. Translation gives CASSQGGGGARPDTQYF.

J is TRBJ2-5 and V is TRBV15; D perhaps matches TRBD1 (6 bases). The last part of the DNA fits TRBJ2-7 better; the J call may be wrong. The CDR3 spans 14 residues. Germline V CDR1 and CDR2: LNHNV, YYDKDF (reference sequence). CDR3 coding DNA: TGTGCCACCAGCACCGTACGGGACAACTACGAGCAGTACTTC. It encodes CATSTVRDNYEQYF.

This clone was found once. The chain is built from TRBV18 and TRBJ1-5; the match to TRBD1 covers 8 bases. CDR1 and CDR2 (germline): KGHSH, LQKENI. V was pared by 3 bases and J by 3 bases, with 4 bases of the junction left unmatched. The CDR3 length is 15 residues. The CDR3 is CASSPRQGYNQPQHF. For the CDR3, the DNA is TGTGCCAGCTCACCCAGACAGGGGTACAATCAGCCCCAGCATTTT. Variable domain in full (rest from reference TRBV18 and TRBJ1-5): NAGVMQNPRHLVRRRGQEARLRCSPMKGHSHVYWYRQLPEEGLKFMVYLQKENIIDESGMPKERFSAEFPKEGPSILRIQQVVRGDSAAYFCASSPRQGYNQPQHFGDGTRLSIL.

The V and J genes are TRBV28 and TRBJ2-2; 9 positions agree with TRBD1. V lost 2 bases to trimming and J lost 4 bases; unmatched junction nucleotides: 2. Germline CDR1 and CDR2: MDHEN and SYDVKM. This CDR3 comprises 15 residues. CDR3 in amino acids: CASSLGQGTTGELFF. The DNA of the CDR3 is TGTGCCAGCAGTTTAGGACAGGGGACCACCGGGGAGCTGTTTTTT.

The chain is built from TRBV30 and TRBJ1-5; D possibly corresponds to TRBD1 (6 bases). The germline CDR1 and CDR2 sequences are GTSNPN and SVGIG (reference sequence). Trimming left V 5 bases short and J 2 bases short, with 10 bases between. The CDR3 extends over 13 amino acids. The CDR3 DNA is TGTGCCTGGGGGGGCATTGGCAATCAGCCCCAGCATTTT. Translation gives CAWGGIGNQPQHF.

The chain couples TRBV27 to TRBJ2-7, with 8 bases identical to TRBD1. CDR3 length equals 16 residues. Germline V gene sequence: CDR1 MNHEY, CDR2 SMNVEV (reference sequence). Trimming cost V 2 bases and J 0 bases; bases outside gene matches: 6. In nucleotides, the CDR3 is TGTGCCAGCAGTTTAAAAGGGGACAGGAACTCCTACGAGCAGTACTTC. Its translation: CASSLKGDRNSYEQYF.

The gene calls are TRBV5-1 and TRBJ1-4, with D hard to call. The CDR3 has 19 amino acids. The V and J ends lost 1 base and 4 bases respectively, with 23 bases between them. The germline CDR1 and CDR2 sequences are SGHRS and YFSETQ. CDR3 in amino acids: CASSLSGGNSAPRNEKLFF. The CDR3 nucleotides read TGCGCCAGCAGCTTGTCTGGCGGCAATTCCGCCCCGCGTAATGAAAAACTGTTTTTT.

The CDR3 sequence: CASRWRTGVQEVETQYF. The DNA for the CDR3 is TGTGCCAGCAGGTGGCGGACGGGGGTACAAGAAGTAGAGACCCAGTACTTC. The chain combines TRBV5-6 with TRBJ2-5; D might be TRBD2 (6 bases). The CDR3 loop spans 17 amino acids. Deletions cut 5 bases from V and 4 bases from J, with 24 bases between. Germline assignment: CDR1 SGHDT and CDR2 YYEEEE.

This chain links TRBV4-3 with TRBJ2-5; 8 nucleotides line up with TRBD1. Trimming cost V 3 bases and J 5 bases; bases outside gene matches: 2. From germline, CDR1 is LGHNA and CDR2 YSLEER. The CDR3 loop spans 13 amino acids. The CDR3 coding sequence is TGCGCCAGCAGCCAGGACAGGGTGGAGACCCAGTACTTC. Protein: CASSQDRVETQYF.